This T cell receptor beta chain was obtained from a study of T cells in localized non-small cell lung cancer. Lung adjacent to the tumor, free of atypia, was sampled at least 2 cm from its margin. The protocol was immunoSEQ multiplex PCR, while the TCRdb copy is restricted to in-frame clones and leaves out a portion. The top ten clones hold 14% of a sample with around 2,000 clones, 20% to 25% of them seen once. Trimming took off 0 bases at V and 0 bases at J, with 9 bases between the two ends. The CDR3 has 15 amino acids. Germline CDR1 MNHGY, CDR2 SAAAGT. This clone is medium-sized. The antigen remains unidentified. Study findings and constraints: Uninvolved nearby lung showed the greatest T cell clonality, exceeding that found in tumor. Longer overall survival was associated with a higher density of T cells in the blood.

The source was normal lung tissue next to the tumor, collected before any cancer treatment. The chain recombines TRBV6-8 with TRBJ2-7, with D perhaps TRBD2 (6 bases). The source is a female donor of 60 years or more with stage II lung adenocarcinoma. This CDR3 reads CASSYSVGGSYEQYF. For the CDR3, the DNA is TGTGCCAGCAGTTACTCGGTCGGGGGCTCCTACGAGCAGTACTTC.